The clone carrying this T cell receptor (beta chain) was found many times. This entry comes from a study of human T cells and chemical hapten exposure. As for the study in general: Mostly female patients had alopecia areata, totalis or universalis. Per-sample TCR yields varied mainly from small pooled library volume differences.

Described time point: patch test 1, 2 weeks after DPC sensitization. As for treatment: therapeutic diphenylcyclopropenone sensitization with weekly scalp DPC. Non-pregnant alopecia patients aged 18 to 70, suitable for DPC therapy. V shed 0 bases, J shed 2 bases, and the junction held 3 bases outside the gene matches. Germline CDR1 SGHNT, CDR2 YYREEE (reference sequence). The CDR3 consists of 15 residues. Attachment of unique molecular identifiers to individual cDNA molecules was performed in the library. TCRdb passed the RACE reads through MiXCR, listing each CDR3 protein once. This sample has 380,000 or so distinct CDR3 sequences; approximately 4.4% occur once, and the top ten carry under 2.5%.

The sequences come from whole blood, collected in connection with sensitization to the hapten diphenylcyclopropenone (DPC). The chain carries TRBV5-4 and TRBJ2-3; TRBD2 agrees at 7 bases. This receptor was taken from a woman aged 45-65 years with alopecia areata. Some clones in this sample may be carry-over from other donors' samples. CDR3 amino acids: CASSLAGTTTDTQYF. CDR3 DNA sequence: TGTGCCAGCAGCTTGGCCGGGACTACCACAGATACGCAGTATTTT.